Following are 23 T cell receptor beta chains from one sample sequenced in a study of blood T cell repertoires in COVID-19. Some clones are missing from TCRdb's copy, which holds only in-frame ones; the method was immunoSEQ multiplex PCR. The sample contains a few hundred thousand clones, 87% of which appear only once. The sequencing sample was made of peripheral blood. The receptors come from a middle-aged man with active or convalescent COVID-19.

The rearrangement joins TRBV9 to TRBJ2-7; 7 bases match TRBD2. The V gene's germline CDR1 is SGDLS and CDR2 YYNGEE. The CDR3 covers 14 residues. V dropped 0 bases and J dropped 5; count of bases not matched to a gene: 5. Here the CDR3 reads CASSVDMTSHEQYF. As DNA, the CDR3 is TGTGCCAGCAGCGTAGACATGACTAGCCACGAGCAGTACTTC. Full variable domain (missing parts from reference TRBV9 and TRBJ2-7): DSGVTQTPKHLITATGQRVTLRCSPRSGDLSVYWYQQSLDQGLQFLIQYYNGEERAKGNILERFSAQQFPDLHSELNLSSLELGDSALYFCASSVDMTSHEQYFGPGTRLTVT.

The J gene is TRBJ2-1, the V gene TRBV29-1; D possibly corresponds to TRBD1 (6 bases). CDR3 size: 13 residues. Germline CDR1 is SQVTM and CDR2 is ANQGSEA. The V gene lost 8 bases and the J gene lost 7 bases, with 18 bases spanning the gap. The CDR3 is CSFGQGISNEQFF. CDR3 nucleotide sequence: TGCAGCTTTGGGCAGGGGATATCAAATGAGCAGTTCTTC.

The genes are TRBV15 and TRBJ1-1; D ambiguous. CDR1 is LNHNV, CDR2 YYDKDF, per germline (reference sequence). Trimming shortened V by 5 bases and J by 0 bases, and 7 bases separated the two germline ends. CDR3 length equals 13 residues. CDR3: CATSPRLNTEAFF. The CDR3, as DNA: TGTGCCACCAGCCCGCGGCTGAACACTGAAGCTTTCTTT. Using reference TRBV15 and TRBJ1-1 for the parts outside the CDR3, the full variable domain is DAMVIQNPRYQVTQFGKPVTLSCSQTLNHNVMYWYQQKSSQAPKLLFHYYDKDFNNEADTPDNFQSRRPNTSFCFLDIRSPGLGDTAMYLCATSPRLNTEAFFGQGTRLTVV.

The rearrangement uses TRBV19 and TRBJ1-4; 7 nucleotides match TRBD1. CDR3 length: 13 residues. Trimming removed 5 bases from V and 8 bases from J; junction bases left unmatched: 5. Per germline, CDR1 LNHDA and CDR2 SQIVND (reference sequence). The CDR3 DNA sequence: TGTGCCAGTAGTGGACAGGACGGGGAAAAACTGTTTTTT. This codes for CASSGQDGEKLFF.

The chain combines TRBV11-3 with TRBJ2-5, with a tentative D call TRBD2 (6 bases). The CDR3 is made up of 16 amino acids. Germline V lookup: CDR1 SGHNT, CDR2 YENEEA. Between the trimmed V and J ends, which lost 3 bases and 4 bases, there was a span of 18 bases. In DNA, the CDR3 is TGTGCCAGCAGCTTTGGGGGAGCGACGGGAGTAGAGACCCAGTACTTC. Protein product: CASSFGGATGVETQYF.

The chain combines TRBV19 with TRBJ1-2; TRBD1 might be the D (5 bases). V was shortened by 4 bases and J by 8 bases, with 20 bases between the two germline ends. This CDR3 is 15 amino acids long. Germline CDR1 LNHDA, CDR2 SQIVND (reference sequence). The CDR3 DNA reads TGTGCCAGTAGTACCGTGGACCACGCGGGGGGAGGCTACACCTTC. Its translation is CASSTVDHAGGGYTF. The variable domain in full, with the rest retrieved from reference TRBV19 and TRBJ1-2, is DGGITQSPKYLFRKEGQNVTLSCEQNLNHDAMYWYRQDPGQGLRLIYYSQIVNDFQKGDIAEGYSVSREKKESFPLTVTSAQKNPTAFYLCASSTVDHAGGGYTFGSGTRLTVV.

The chain is built from TRBV18 and TRBJ1-1; no reliable D call. This CDR3 region has 13 residues. Germline CDR1 and CDR2: KGHSH and LQKENI. V was trimmed by 2 bases and J by 3 bases, leaving 7 bases between them. The DNA for the CDR3 is TGTGCCAGCTCACCAGGCTTATACACTGAAGCTTTCTTT. As protein: CASSPGLYTEAFF.

V usage is TRBV2 and J usage is TRBJ1-1, with 7 bases aligning to TRBD1. V gave up 9 bases and J gave up 1 base; unmatched junction bases: 5. The CDR3 is 13 residues long. Germline V CDR1 and CDR2: SNHLY, FYNNEI. The CDR3 sequence is CASLRGPNTEAFF. The DNA of the CDR3 is TGTGCCAGTCTTAGGGGGCCGAACACTGAAGCTTTCTTT.

The chain employs TRBV6-6 and TRBJ2-7, with 10 bases fitting TRBD1. V was pared by 4 bases and J by 5 bases, with 5 bases of the junction left unmatched. Germline CDR1 reads MNHNY; CDR2 reads SVGAGI (reference sequence). This CDR3 is built from 14 residues. CDR3 nucleotides: TGTGCCAGCAGTTCGGGACAGGGGAACGACGAGCAGTACTTC. Translating gives CASSSGQGNDEQYF.

This clone was detected only once. The J gene is TRBJ1-1, the V gene TRBV10-3; D call uncertain. The CDR3 runs to 13 residues. Trimming shortened V by 5 bases and J by 3 bases, and 10 bases separated the two germline ends. Germline V CDR1 and CDR2: ENHRY, SYGVKD. The CDR3 nucleotides read TGTGCCATCAGTACTCTATCGGACACTGAAGCTTTCTTT. Amino acid sequence: CAISTLSDTEAFF.

The rearrangement uses TRBV2 and TRBJ1-1; 7 positions match TRBD1. Germline V gene sequence: CDR1 SNHLY, CDR2 FYNNEI. CDR3 length: 13 amino acids. Trimming removed 9 bases from V and 3 bases from J; junction bases left unmatched: 7. CDR3 residues: CARHTGVYTEAFF. The CDR3 DNA sequence: TGTGCCAGACACACAGGGGTTTACACTGAAGCTTTCTTT.

The chain employs TRBV28 and TRBJ1-2, with TRBD1 as a possible D gene (5 bases). This CDR3 is 14 amino acids long. V shed 7 bases and J shed 7 bases, with 19 bases lying between them. Germline V lookup: CDR1 MDHEN, CDR2 SYDVKM. The chain's CDR3 is CASKEGRMVGGYTF. CDR3 DNA sequence: TGTGCCAGCAAAGAGGGGAGGATGGTAGGTGGCTACACCTTC.

The gene calls are TRBV12-3 or TRBV12-4 and TRBJ2-1; TRBD2 might be the D (5 bases). V dropped 3 bases and J dropped 5 bases, with 8 bases sitting between them. The CDR3 has 13 residues. In nucleotides, the CDR3 is TGTGCCAGCAGTTTCTCCGGGGACAATGAGCAGTTCTTC. Protein: CASSFSGDNEQFF.

V gene TRBV4-1 combines with J gene TRBJ1-5; D remains unclear. The CDR3 is 15 amino acids. The V end was cut by 2 bases, the J end by 4 bases, with 12 bases between. Germline CDR1 MGHRA, CDR2 YSYEKL. The CDR3 is CASSQFKAGNQPQHF. CDR3 DNA sequence: TGCGCCAGCAGCCAATTTAAGGCGGGAAATCAGCCCCAGCATTTT.

This clone was seen a few times. The chain links TRBV30 to TRBJ2-1, with 8 bases identical to TRBD2. Looked up from germline, CDR1 is GTSNPN and CDR2 is SVGIG (reference sequence). V was clipped by 6 bases and J by 6 bases; unmatched bases: 19. CDR3 length equals 17 residues. Written as DNA, the CDR3 is TGTGCCTGTGCGACCTCATCTACCGGGAGGGCGGCCAATGAGCAGTTCTTC. Protein product: CACATSSTGRAANEQFF.

DNA of the CDR3: TGTGCCAGCAGTTACGACAGTCAAGAGACCCAGTACTTC. Its translation is CASSYDSQETQYF. V gene TRBV6-5 combines with J gene TRBJ2-5; the D gene is possibly TRBD1 (5 bases). Germline CDR1 MNHEY, CDR2 SVGAGI. The CDR3 is 13 residues long. The V gene lost 2 bases and the J gene lost 2 bases, with 6 bases spanning the gap.

The chain uses TRBV19 and TRBJ2-7, with D maybe TRBD2 (5 bases). The CDR3 is 14 amino acids. The ends were cut back, 9 bases at V and 6 bases at J, with 21 bases in the middle. In germline, CDR1 is LNHDA, CDR2 SQIVND (reference sequence). For the CDR3, the DNA is TGTGCCAGCGGGCCGCAAATTGTGGCGGGCGAGCAGTACTTC. Residues: CASGPQIVAGEQYF.

The V and J genes are TRBV12-2 and TRBJ2-7; whether TRBD2, the table's D call, matches the DNA was not checked. TRBV12-2 is flagged as a pseudogene. There are 13 residues in the CDR3. CDR3 amino acids: CAPWREGHYEQYF. CDR3 coding DNA: TGTGCACCCTGGAGGGAGGGTCACTACGAGCAGTACTTC.

V usage is TRBV7-2 and J usage is TRBJ1-1, with TRBD1 as a possible D gene (6 bases). The V gene's germline CDR1 is SGHTA and CDR2 FQGNSA. V shed 4 bases and J shed 5 bases, with 11 bases lying between them. The CDR3 covers 13 residues. CDR3 sequence reads: CASSYYRVTEAFF. The CDR3 DNA sequence: TGTGCCAGCAGCTACTACAGGGTGACTGAAGCTTTCTTT. The whole variable domain, remainder taken from reference TRBV7-2 and TRBJ1-1, is GAGVSQSPSNKVTEKGKDVELRCDPISGHTALYWYRQSLGQGLEFLIYFQGNSAPDKSGLPSDRFSAERTGGSVSTLTIQRTQQEDSAVYLCASSYYRVTEAFFGQGTRLTVV.

This chain links TRBV28 with TRBJ1-3; no firm D call. Trimming pared 3 bases from V and 2 bases from J, leaving 14 bases between. Germline V gene sequence: CDR1 MDHEN, CDR2 SYDVKM. This CDR3 contains 16 residues. The DNA for the CDR3 is TGTGCCAGCAGTTTTAATAGCCTAATGGCTGGAAACACCATATATTTT. Protein product: CASSFNSLMAGNTIYF.

The chain carries TRBV5-8 and TRBJ2-7; the D is unclear. This CDR3 is built from 14 residues. The germline V gene encodes CDR1 SGHTS and CDR2 YDEGEE. Trimming pared 0 bases from V and 0 bases from J, leaving 7 bases between. Here the CDR3 DNA reads TGTGCCAGCAGCTTGGTTGGGCTCTCCTACGAGCAGTACTTC. Translated: CASSLVGLSYEQYF.

This sequence joins TRBV2 and TRBJ2-7, with 8 bases that match TRBD1. Germline V gives CDR1 SNHLY, CDR2 FYNNEI. J was trimmed by 4 bases and V by 4 bases; bases with no gene match: 9. The CDR3 runs to 15 residues. CDR3 amino acids: CASSGRAGGGYEQYF. The CDR3 DNA is TGTGCCAGCAGTGGCAGGGCAGGGGGCGGATACGAGCAGTACTTC.

The chain combines TRBV9 with TRBJ2-7; TRBD1 matches 8 bases. V trimming: 4 bases; J trimming: 1 base; junction bases outside the gene matches: 7. This CDR3 is 15 amino acids long. Germline V gives CDR1 SGDLS, CDR2 YYNGEE. DNA of the CDR3: TGTGCCAGCAGCCTCACAGGGGGATCATCCTACGAGCAGTACTTC. It yields the protein CASSLTGGSSYEQYF.